This record covers a single T cell receptor (beta chain). Its antigen is not known. This entry comes from a study of cytomegalovirus exposure and HLA in healthy donors. General study results and limits: The authors confirmed in vitro that a few CMV-associated chains were specific for CMV antigens. Follow-up analysis found HLA locus-dependent TCR association rates, highest for DRB1 and lowest for HLA-C. An observed cluster of highly shared sequence variants was recorded as a likely sequencing artifact.

The study ran its PCR with 60 Vbeta and 13 Jbeta primers. TCRdb's copy holds only in-frame clones and misses some; the assay was immunoSEQ multiplex PCR. The data show about 70,000 clones, with approximately 68% seen just once and around 9.9% held by the top ten. Healthy bone marrow donors supplied every sample. Germline-derived CDR1 and CDR2 are KGHSH and LQKENI. CDR3 length: 14 residues. V gave up 4 bases and J gave up 7 bases; unmatched junction bases: 4. This TCR was sampled from a woman in her twenties or thirties in good health and CMV-seronegative. This chain connects TRBV18 to TRBJ1-4, with TRBD1 matching 9 bases. The sample comprised PBMCs. CDR3 DNA: TGTGCCAGCTCACGAACAGGGGGCGGTGAAAAACTGTTTTTT. Amino acid sequence: CASSRTGGGEKLFF.